This passage covers 20 T cell receptor beta chains from one sample sequenced in a study of high-grade serous ovarian cancer treatment subgroups. Tumor samples were obtained before definitive surgery or chemotherapy. Some clones are missing from TCRdb's copy, which holds only in-frame ones; the method was immunoSEQ multiplex PCR. The sample consists of 4,000 to 5,000 clones, more than 65% of them appearing once. The sequencing sample was made of tumor tissue. Receptors were obtained from a human donor with high-grade serous ovarian cancer.

The rearrangement links TRBV25-1 to TRBJ1-4; D not certain. Trimming stripped 3 bases from V and 2 bases from J, with 4 bases between. The CDR3 consists of 13 residues. Germline CDR1 MGHDK, CDR2 SYGVNS. This CDR3 is CASSDVTNEKLFF. The CDR3 nucleotides are TGTGCCAGCAGTGATGTTACTAATGAAAAACTGTTTTTT.

This rearrangement joins TRBV7-9 to TRBJ2-1; D tentatively reads TRBD1 or TRBD2 (5 bases each). This CDR3 comprises 14 residues. Germline-derived CDR1 and CDR2 are SEHNR and FQNEAQ (reference sequence). V lost 0 bases and J lost 5, with 8 bases in between. In DNA, the CDR3 is TGTGCCAGCAGCTTAGCGGGGACGCACAATGAGCAGTTCTTC. This gives the protein CASSLAGTHNEQFF.

This clone turned up a few times. This chain uses TRBV5-1 with TRBJ1-1; D is unresolved. This CDR3 is 14 amino acids long. The V end lost 4 bases, the J end lost 1 base, and 11 bases lay between the germline ends. Germline CDR1 is SGHRS and CDR2 is YFSETQ. The CDR3 protein is CASSLGLENTEAFF. DNA for the CDR3: TGCGCCAGCAGCCTGGGCCTGGAGAACACTGAAGCTTTCTTT.

In DNA form, the CDR3 reads TGTGCCAGCAGTGTCACGTTTGAAGCTTTCTTT. Protein product: CASSVTFEAFF. The chain recombines TRBV2 with TRBJ1-1; D unresolved. Germline-derived CDR1 and CDR2 are SNHLY and FYNNEI. V was cut by 4 bases and J by 7 bases, with 7 bases left in between. The CDR3 totals 11 residues.

The chain carries TRBV5-1 and TRBJ2-7, with 8 bases identical to TRBD1. Trimming took 4 bases from V and 6 from J; bases not matched to a gene: 3. CDR3 length equals 12 residues. Germline V CDR1 and CDR2: SGHRS, YFSETQ. The CDR3 DNA sequence: TGCGCCAGCAGCGTTCAGGGGGCCGAGCAGTACTTC. Its translation is CASSVQGAEQYF.

This clone was counted between two and nine times. This sequence joins TRBV4-3 and TRBJ1-3; D uncertain. The V end was cut by 4 bases, the J end by 0 bases, with 7 bases between. This CDR3 comprises 14 residues. Germline values: CDR1 LGHNA, CDR2 YSLEER. The CDR3 coding sequence is TGCGCCAGCAGCCCAAGTCCCTCTGGAAACACCATATATTTT. Protein: CASSPSPSGNTIYF.

The chain has TRBV5-1 and TRBJ2-3; D ambiguous. From germline, CDR1 is SGHRS and CDR2 YFSETQ. Trimming shortened V by 1 base and J by 2 bases, and 8 bases separated the two germline ends. The CDR3 is made up of 14 amino acids. DNA of the CDR3: TGCGCCAGCAGCTTGATGGGCTTCACAGATACGCAGTATTTT. It codes for CASSLMGFTDTQYF.

The chain combines TRBV4-3 with TRBJ2-2, with D possibly matching TRBD2 (7 bases). Trimming stripped 0 bases from V and 2 bases from J, with 13 bases between. The CDR3 sequence is 17 residues long. Germline assignment: CDR1 LGHNA and CDR2 YSLEER. CDR3: CASSQDDRGANTGELFF. The CDR3 DNA sequence: TGCGCCAGCAGCCAAGATGACCGGGGGGCCAACACCGGGGAGCTGTTTTTT.

This sequence joins TRBV9 and TRBJ2-7; D possibly uses TRBD1 or TRBD2 (7 bases each). CDR3 length: 17 amino acids. The V gene lost 4 bases and the J gene lost 2 bases, with 22 bases spanning the gap. Germline-derived CDR1 and CDR2 are SGDLS and YYNGEE. For the CDR3, the DNA is TGTGCCAGCAGCCCCCGTAGGGGGGGGCAGGGGGCCTACGAGCAGTACTTC. Residues: CASSPRRGGQGAYEQYF.

CDR3 residues: CASSESQGLHEQYF. The CDR3 coding sequence is TGCGCCAGCAGTGAGTCCCAGGGTTTGCACGAGCAGTACTTC. The V call is TRBV10-1, the J call TRBJ2-7; D is possibly TRBD1 (5 bases). V was pared by 0 bases and J by 5 bases, with 11 bases between. This CDR3 spans 14 amino acids. Looked up from germline, CDR1 is WNHNN and CDR2 is SYGVQD (reference sequence).

The chain has TRBV29-1 and TRBJ2-5; the D is unclear. The V end lost 3 bases, the J end lost 5 bases, and 13 bases lay between the germline ends. The CDR3 has 13 residues. Germline V CDR1 and CDR2: SQVTM, ANQGSEA. The CDR3 DNA follows: TGCAGCGTTGACCGTATTGCTGGGGAGACCCAGTACTTC. Translating gives CSVDRIAGETQYF.

The J gene is TRBJ2-5, the V gene TRBV5-8, with D possibly being TRBD1 (5 bases). Trimming left V 0 bases short and J 7 bases short, with 13 bases between. The CDR3 spans 14 residues. Germline CDR1 reads SGHTS; CDR2 reads YDEGEE. CDR3 bases: TGTGCCAGCAGCTTGGACAGGCCTCCTAGGACCCAGTACTTC. Its protein product is CASSLDRPPRTQYF. The full variable domain, with the rest looked up from reference TRBV5-8 and TRBJ2-5, is EAGVTQSPTHLIKTRGQQATLRCSPISGHTSVYWYQQALGLGLQFLLWYDEGEERNRGNFPPRFSGRQFPNYSSELNVNALELEDSALYLCASSLDRPPRTQYFGPGTRLLVL.

This clone was picked up one time. The rearrangement links TRBV5-6 to TRBJ2-3, with 7 bases fitting TRBD1. This CDR3 is built from 13 residues. V gave up 2 bases and J gave up 5 bases; unmatched junction bases: 2. Germline V gene data show CDR1 as SGHDT and CDR2 as YYEEEE. The CDR3 DNA follows: TGTGCCAGCAGCTTAACAGGGGTAGATACGCAGTATTTT. This encodes CASSLTGVDTQYF.

This sequence joins TRBV9 and TRBJ2-4, with 9 bases fitting TRBD1. J was trimmed by 7 bases and V by 0 bases; bases with no gene match: 8. The CDR3 is made up of 16 amino acids. Germline CDR1 SGDLS, CDR2 YYNGEE. The CDR3 coding sequence is TGTGCCAGCAGCGTAGCCGCCGGGACAGGGCCGAACATTCAGTACTTC. Its translation: CASSVAAGTGPNIQYF. Looking up the rest from reference TRBV9 and TRBJ2-4 gives the full variable domain: DSGVTQTPKHLITATGQRVTLRCSPRSGDLSVYWYQQSLDQGLQFLIQYYNGEERAKGNILERFSAQQFPDLHSELNLSSLELGDSALYFCASSVAAGTGPNIQYFGAGTRLSVL.

The genes are TRBV5-4 and TRBJ2-3; 9 positions match TRBD2. Germline V CDR1 and CDR2: SGHNT, YYREEE (reference sequence). CDR3 size: 18 residues. The V and J ends lost 1 base and 3 bases, in that order; junction bases with no gene match: 12. CDR3: CASSLRLGGGAGTDTQYF. In DNA, the CDR3 is TGTGCCAGCAGCTTGAGGCTTGGCGGGGGGGCCGGTACAGATACGCAGTATTTT.

In its sample, this clone was seen a few times. The J gene is TRBJ1-6, the V gene TRBV7-2; 8 bases fit TRBD1. The CDR3 length is 15 residues. Trimming at V came to 3 bases and at J to 10 bases, leaving 8 bases not matched to a gene. Germline CDR1 is SGHTA and CDR2 is FQGNSA. CDR3 sequence reads: CASSLTGAKGSPLHF. Here the CDR3 DNA reads TGTGCCAGCAGCTTGACAGGGGCAAAAGGCTCACCCCTCCACTTT.

V gene TRBV4-2 combines with J gene TRBJ2-7; 7 bases are a match to TRBD1. From germline, CDR1 is LGHNA and CDR2 YNFKEQ. The CDR3 contains 16 residues. V gave up 3 bases and J gave up 4 bases; unmatched junction bases: 12. CDR3 amino acids: CASSHSPGTELYEQYF. The CDR3, as DNA: TGTGCCAGCAGCCATTCCCCCGGGACAGAACTTTACGAGCAGTACTTC.

This chain uses TRBV4-1 with TRBJ1-3, with D unclear. Germline V gene lookup returns CDR1 MGHRA and CDR2 YSYEKL. The CDR3 contains 14 residues. The V end lost 4 bases, the J end lost 2 bases, and 9 bases lay between the germline ends. The CDR3 reads CASSLGSAGNTIYF. CDR3 nucleotide sequence: TGCGCCAGCAGCCTCGGGAGTGCTGGAAACACCATATATTTT.

This sequence joins TRBV2 and TRBJ2-6; 10 bases match TRBD1. Per the germline V gene, CDR1 is SNHLY and CDR2 is FYNNEI. The V and J ends lost 2 bases and 2 bases, in that order; junction bases with no gene match: 3. The CDR3 runs 17 residues. In nucleotides, the CDR3 is TGTGCCAGCAGTGAAAGGGACAGGGGTCCTGGGGCCAACGTCCTGACTTTC. Protein product: CASSERDRGPGANVLTF. The full variable domain, with the rest looked up from reference TRBV2 and TRBJ2-6, is EPEVTQTPSHQVTQMGQEVILRCVPISNHLYFYWYRQILGQKVEFLVSFYNNEISEKSEIFDDQFSVERPDGSNFTLKIRSTKLEDSAMYFCASSERDRGPGANVLTFGAGSRLTVL.

The V and J genes are TRBV7-2 and TRBJ1-6, with 7 bases lining up with TRBD1. V lost 5 bases to trimming and J lost 9 bases; unmatched junction nucleotides: 7. This CDR3 has 14 amino acids. Germline V gene sequence: CDR1 SGHTA, CDR2 FQGNSA. The CDR3 reads CASSPQGSFSPLHF. The CDR3 DNA sequence: TGTGCCAGCAGCCCACAGGGGAGTTTTTCACCCCTCCACTTT.